The TCR beta chain under discussion was sequenced for a study of radiation and T cells in renal cell carcinoma. Germline V gene sequence: CDR1 SGHTA, CDR2 FQGNSA. This CDR3 contains 15 residues. Deletions cut 3 bases from V and 6 bases from J, with 18 bases between. The protocol was immunoSEQ multiplex PCR, while the TCRdb copy is restricted to in-frame clones and leaves out a portion. This sample has some 81,000 clones, with about 88% found just once. Time point meaning: blood 4 weeks post-SBRT, at nephrectomy. Treatment given: 15 Gy SBRT to primary tumor, nephrectomy 4 weeks later. Nephrectomy followed 15 Gy stereotactic body radiation by 4 weeks. The patient's renal cell carcinoma had clear cell pathology.

The material was blood, obtained from a patient whose treatment included radiotherapy and nephrectomy. The J gene is TRBJ2-7, the V gene TRBV7-2; possibly TRBD1 for D (6 bases). This TCR was sampled from a woman in her sixties or seventies with renal cell carcinoma. The CDR3 protein is CASSFDVRGFGEQYF. The CDR3 bases are TGTGCCAGCAGCTTCGATGTCAGGGGATTTGGCGAGCAGTACTTC.